What follows is one T cell receptor (beta chain) and its context. Other DNA sequences from this sample encode an identical CDR3 as well. This specimen comes from a study of blood T cell repertoires in COVID-19. About the research overall: Samples of COVID-19 (acute and convalescent) were obtained from the United States, Italy and Spain. In each case, the material was cDNA or gDNA derived from T cells, B-cell-depleted T cells, or PBMCs.

In the original analysis: For nucleated cells, counts were estimated from reference gene primer amplification. Only in-frame clones appear in the TCRdb table, and some are missing; sequencing was by immunoSEQ multiplex PCR. That table supplies the V and J calls and clone size; D and trimming were determined from the DNA. The sample lists approximately 150,000 clones; roughly nine tenths were seen once. There are 13 residues in the CDR3. V lost 3 bases to trimming and J lost 3 bases, with 8 bases between them. Germline CDR1 and CDR2: MNHEY and SMNVEV (reference sequence). The chain has TRBV27 and TRBJ1-2; unclear D gene. This clonotype originated in a human donor in a cohort sampled during active COVID-19. The sequencing input was peripheral blood. CDR3 region: CASSLAGYYGYTF. The DNA of the CDR3 is TGTGCCAGCAGTTTGGCGGGATACTATGGCTACACCTTC.